Presented here are 3 T cell receptor beta chains from one specimen sequenced in a study of cytomegalovirus exposure and HLA in healthy donors (TCRdb year 2017). Libraries came from the immunoSEQ multiplex PCR assay. This is the immuneACCESS table as TCRdb keeps it, with only in-frame sequences that have V and J called. A part of the clones is gone; compared with another copy, unresolved V genes explain less than half, and the rest is unexplained. Present in this sample are a few hundred thousand clones, less than 95% of which were seen just once. Of the sample, just over 3% is held by the ten largest clones. Sequenced sample: PBMCs. These receptors were collected from a woman younger than 45 in good health and CMV-seronegative.

This clone was seen just once. The CDR3 is CASSFTGGTEAFF. For the CDR3, the DNA is TGTGCCAGCAGCTTCACCGGGGGCACTGAAGCTTTCTTT. The rearrangement links TRBV11-3 to TRBJ1-1; D may be TRBD1 (5 bases). This CDR3 has 13 residues. V was cut by 3 bases and J by 4 bases, with 9 bases left in between. Per the germline V gene, CDR1 is SGHNT and CDR2 is YENEEA.

The V and J genes are TRBV9 and TRBJ2-7; 7 nucleotides align to TRBD2. The CDR3 spans 12 residues. Germline-derived CDR1 and CDR2 are SGDLS and YYNGEE. With V trimmed by 3 bases and J by 4 bases, 1 base remained unmatched. The CDR3 here is CASSGEGYEQYF. CDR3 in DNA: TGTGCCAGCAGCGGGGAGGGTTACGAGCAGTACTTC.

This clone was observed a single time. The V call is TRBV27, the J call TRBJ2-1, with D uncertain. Trimming took off 7 bases at V and 5 bases at J, with 6 bases between the two ends. Looked up from germline, CDR1 is MNHEY and CDR2 is SMNVEV (reference sequence). This CDR3 spans 11 amino acids. The DNA for the CDR3 is TGTGCCAGCACCCTAGACAATGAGCAGTTCTTC. As protein: CASTLDNEQFF.